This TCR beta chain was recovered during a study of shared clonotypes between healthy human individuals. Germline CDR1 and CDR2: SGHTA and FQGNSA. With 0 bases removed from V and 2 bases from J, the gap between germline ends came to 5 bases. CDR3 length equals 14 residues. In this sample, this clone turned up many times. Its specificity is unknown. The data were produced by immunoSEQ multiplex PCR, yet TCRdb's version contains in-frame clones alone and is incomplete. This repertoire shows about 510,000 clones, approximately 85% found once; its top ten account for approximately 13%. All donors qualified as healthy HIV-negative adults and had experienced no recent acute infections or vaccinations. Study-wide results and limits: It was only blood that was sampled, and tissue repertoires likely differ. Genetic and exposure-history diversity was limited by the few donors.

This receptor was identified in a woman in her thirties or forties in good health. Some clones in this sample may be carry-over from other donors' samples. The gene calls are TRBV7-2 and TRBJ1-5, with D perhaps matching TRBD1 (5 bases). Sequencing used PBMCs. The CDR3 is CASSLAGGNQPQHF. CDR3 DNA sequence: TGTGCCAGCAGCTTAGCAGGGGGCAATCAGCCCCAGCATTTT.